This T cell receptor beta chain was profiled in a study of cytomegalovirus exposure and HLA in healthy donors. Study observations and caveats: Per a later analysis, approximately 16,000 TCR beta sequences showed association with HLA alleles at 0.05 false discovery rate. As confirmed in vitro, a few CMV-associated chains were specific for CMV antigens.

A remark on this clone: Its target is not known.

The PCR had 60 Vbeta and 13 Jbeta primers. The repertoire was sequenced with immunoSEQ multiplex PCR; TCRdb's copy has only in-frame clones and lacks some. This table has about 82,000 clones, about 70% appearing once. The CDR3 length is 14 residues. Germline CDR1 reads LNHDA; CDR2 reads SQIVND (reference sequence). The V end lost 6 bases, the J end lost 0 bases, and 12 bases lay between the germline ends. Material for sequencing was PBMCs. The gene calls are TRBV19 and TRBJ2-7; D possibly corresponds to TRBD1 (6 bases). The sequence was collected from a man aged 55 to 70 in good health and CMV-seronegative. The CDR3 here is CASRRQAASYEQYF. In nucleotides, the CDR3 is TGTGCCAGTAGGAGACAGGCCGCCTCCTACGAGCAGTACTTC. Full variable domain (outside the CDR3, taken from reference TRBV19 and TRBJ2-7): DGGITQSPKYLFRKEGQNVTLSCEQNLNHDAMYWYRQDPGQGLRLIYYSQIVNDFQKGDIAEGYSVSREKKESFPLTVTSAQKNPTAFYLCASRRQAASYEQYFGPGTRLTVT.